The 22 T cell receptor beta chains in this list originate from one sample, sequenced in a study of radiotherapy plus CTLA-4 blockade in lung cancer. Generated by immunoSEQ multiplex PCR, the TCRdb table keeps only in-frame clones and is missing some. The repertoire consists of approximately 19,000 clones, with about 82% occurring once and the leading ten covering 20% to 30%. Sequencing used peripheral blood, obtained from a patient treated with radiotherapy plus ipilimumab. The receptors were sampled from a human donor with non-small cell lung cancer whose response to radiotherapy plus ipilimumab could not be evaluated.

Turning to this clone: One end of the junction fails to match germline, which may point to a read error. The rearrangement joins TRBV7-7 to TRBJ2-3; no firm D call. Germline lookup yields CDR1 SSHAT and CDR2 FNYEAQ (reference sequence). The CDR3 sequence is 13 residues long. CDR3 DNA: TGTGCTAGCAGCCCTAGTCTCGCAGATACGCAGTATTTT. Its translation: CASSPSLADTQYF.

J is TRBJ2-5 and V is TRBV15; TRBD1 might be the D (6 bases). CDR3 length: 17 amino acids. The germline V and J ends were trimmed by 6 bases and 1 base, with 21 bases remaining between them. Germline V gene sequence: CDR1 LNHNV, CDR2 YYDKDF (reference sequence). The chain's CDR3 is CATRPARTAGIQETQYF. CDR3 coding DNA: TGTGCCACCAGACCAGCTCGGACAGCAGGGATCCAAGAGACCCAGTACTTC.

CDR3 sequence: CASRKDRASSNEQFF. The CDR3 nucleotides read TGTGCCAGCAGGAAAGACAGGGCCTCCTCGAATGAGCAGTTCTTC. This rearrangement joins TRBV27 to TRBJ2-1; the match to TRBD1 covers 7 bases. With 6 bases clipped from V and 7 bases from J, the junction kept 12 bases outside the gene matches. The germline CDR1 and CDR2 sequences are MNHEY and SMNVEV (reference sequence). This CDR3 has 15 amino acids.

The CDR3 nucleotides read TGCGCCAGCACCCGGACACCCCAGGGAAAACTGTTTTTT. As protein: CASTRTPQGKLFF. The chain links TRBV5-1 to TRBJ1-4, with a tentative D call TRBD1 (5 bases). The CDR3 runs to 13 residues. Germline V lookup: CDR1 SGHRS, CDR2 YFSETQ. V gave up 6 bases and J gave up 10 bases, with 16 bases separating them.

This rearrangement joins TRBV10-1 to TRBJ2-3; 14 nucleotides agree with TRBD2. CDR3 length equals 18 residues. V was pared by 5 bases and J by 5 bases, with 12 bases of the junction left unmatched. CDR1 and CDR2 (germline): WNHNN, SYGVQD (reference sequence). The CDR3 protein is CASSPRTSGGKGRDTQYF. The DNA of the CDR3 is TGCGCCAGCAGTCCCCGGACTAGCGGGGGGAAGGGGAGAGATACGCAGTATTTT.

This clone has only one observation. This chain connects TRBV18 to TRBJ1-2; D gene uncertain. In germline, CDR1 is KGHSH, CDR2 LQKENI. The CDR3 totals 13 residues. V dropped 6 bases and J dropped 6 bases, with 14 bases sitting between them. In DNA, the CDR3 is TGTGCCAGCTCCCCTAACCCCGGGAATGGCTACACCTTC. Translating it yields CASSPNPGNGYTF.

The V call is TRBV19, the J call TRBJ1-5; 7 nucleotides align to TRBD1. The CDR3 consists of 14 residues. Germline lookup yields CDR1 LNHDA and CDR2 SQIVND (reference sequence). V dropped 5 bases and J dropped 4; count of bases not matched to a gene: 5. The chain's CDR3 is CASSPQQGNQPQHF. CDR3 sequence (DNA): TGTGCCAGTAGTCCTCAACAGGGGAATCAGCCCCAGCATTTT.

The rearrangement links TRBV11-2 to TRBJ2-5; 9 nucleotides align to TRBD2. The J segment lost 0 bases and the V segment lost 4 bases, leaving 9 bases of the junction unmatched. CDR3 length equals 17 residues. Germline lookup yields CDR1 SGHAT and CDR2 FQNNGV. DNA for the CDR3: TGTGCCAGCAGCTCTAAAGAGGCTAGCGGGGACCAAGAGACCCAGTACTTC. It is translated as CASSSKEASGDQETQYF.

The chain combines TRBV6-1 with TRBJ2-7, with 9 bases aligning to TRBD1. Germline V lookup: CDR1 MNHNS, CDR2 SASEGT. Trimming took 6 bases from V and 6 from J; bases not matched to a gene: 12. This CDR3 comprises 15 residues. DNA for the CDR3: TGTGCCAGCAGACCAGAACAGGGGGCATCTGGCGAGCAGTACTTC. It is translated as CASRPEQGASGEQYF.

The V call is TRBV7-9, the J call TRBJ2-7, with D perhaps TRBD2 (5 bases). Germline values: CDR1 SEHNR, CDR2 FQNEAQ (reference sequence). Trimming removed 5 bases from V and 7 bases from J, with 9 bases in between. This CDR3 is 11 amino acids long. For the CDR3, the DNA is TGTGCCAGCAGCACGGGCGGGGAGCAGTACTTC. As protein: CASSTGGEQYF.

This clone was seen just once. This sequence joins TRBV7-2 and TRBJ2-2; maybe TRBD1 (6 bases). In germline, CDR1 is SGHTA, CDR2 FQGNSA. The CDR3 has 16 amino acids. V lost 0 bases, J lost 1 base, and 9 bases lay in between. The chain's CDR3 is CASSLAGALNTGELFF. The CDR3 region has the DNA TGTGCCAGCAGCTTAGCGGGGGCCCTGAACACCGGGGAGCTGTTTTTT. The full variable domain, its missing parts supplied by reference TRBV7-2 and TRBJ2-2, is GAGVSQSPSNKVTEKGKDVELRCDPISGHTALYWYRQSLGQGLEFLIYFQGNSAPDKSGLPSDRFSAERTGGSVSTLTIQRTQQEDSAVYLCASSLAGALNTGELFFGEGSRLTVL.

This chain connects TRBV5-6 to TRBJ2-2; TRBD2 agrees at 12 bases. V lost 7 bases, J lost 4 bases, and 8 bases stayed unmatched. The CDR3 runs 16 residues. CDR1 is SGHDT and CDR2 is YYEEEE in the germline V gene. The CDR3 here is CASARTSGAFTGELFF. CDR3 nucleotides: TGTGCCAGCGCGAGGACTAGCGGGGCCTTCACCGGGGAGCTGTTTTTT.

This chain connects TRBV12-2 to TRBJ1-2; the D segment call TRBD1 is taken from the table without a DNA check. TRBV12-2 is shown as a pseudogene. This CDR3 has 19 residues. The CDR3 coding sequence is TGTGCAAGTCGCTTAGCGAGATTAAGACAGGCCACGAATAACTATGGCTACACCTTC. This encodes CASRLARLRQATNNYGYTF.

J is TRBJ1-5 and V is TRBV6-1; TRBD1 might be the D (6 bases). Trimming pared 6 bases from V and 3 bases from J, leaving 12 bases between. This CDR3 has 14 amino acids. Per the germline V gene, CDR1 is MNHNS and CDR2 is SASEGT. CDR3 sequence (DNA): TGTGCCAGCAGACCGGGACAATTCAATCAGCCCCAGCATTTT. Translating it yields CASRPGQFNQPQHF.

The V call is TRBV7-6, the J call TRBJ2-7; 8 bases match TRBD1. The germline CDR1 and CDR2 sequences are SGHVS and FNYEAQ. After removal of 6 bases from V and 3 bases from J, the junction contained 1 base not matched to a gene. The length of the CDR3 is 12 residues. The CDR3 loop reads CASSTGGYEQYF. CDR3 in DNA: TGTGCCAGCAGTACAGGGGGCTACGAGCAGTACTTC.

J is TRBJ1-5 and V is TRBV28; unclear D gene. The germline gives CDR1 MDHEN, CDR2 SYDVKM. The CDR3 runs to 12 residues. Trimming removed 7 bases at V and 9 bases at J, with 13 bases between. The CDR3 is CASTAPRGPQHF. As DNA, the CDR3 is TGTGCCAGCACGGCGCCCCGGGGGCCCCAGCATTTT.

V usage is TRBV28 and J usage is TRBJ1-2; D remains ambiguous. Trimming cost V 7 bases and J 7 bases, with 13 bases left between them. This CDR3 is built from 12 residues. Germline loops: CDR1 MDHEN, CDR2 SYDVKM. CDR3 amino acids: CASNTAVGGYTF. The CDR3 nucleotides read TGTGCCAGCAATACTGCGGTAGGTGGCTACACCTTC.

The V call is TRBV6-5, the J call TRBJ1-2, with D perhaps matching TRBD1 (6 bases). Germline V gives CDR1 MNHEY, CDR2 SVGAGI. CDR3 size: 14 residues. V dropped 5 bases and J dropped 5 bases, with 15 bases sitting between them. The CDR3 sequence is CASSSAGQRYGYTF. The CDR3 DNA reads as TGTGCCAGCAGTAGCGCAGGACAGCGATATGGCTACACCTTC.

Here the CDR3 reads CASSPRPQETQYF. The CDR3 coding sequence is TGCGCCAGCAGCCCGCGGCCCCAAGAGACCCAGTACTTC. This chain uses TRBV5-1 with TRBJ2-5; no reliable D call. V lost 4 bases and J lost 1, with 8 bases in between. This CDR3 is built from 13 residues. Germline V gene data show CDR1 as SGHRS and CDR2 as YFSETQ.

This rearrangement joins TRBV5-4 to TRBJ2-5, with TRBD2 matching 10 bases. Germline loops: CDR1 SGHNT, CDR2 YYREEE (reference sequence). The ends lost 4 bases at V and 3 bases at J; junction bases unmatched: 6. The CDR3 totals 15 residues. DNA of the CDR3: TGTGCCAGCAGCAAACTAGCGGGATTAAAAGAGACCCAGTACTTC. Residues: CASSKLAGLKETQYF.

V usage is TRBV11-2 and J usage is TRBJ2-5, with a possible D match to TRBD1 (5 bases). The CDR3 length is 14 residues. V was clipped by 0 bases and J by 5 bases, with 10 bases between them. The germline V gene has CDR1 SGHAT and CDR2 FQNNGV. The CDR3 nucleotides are TGTGCCAGCAGCTTAGATCAGGGATTTGAGACCCAGTACTTC. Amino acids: CASSLDQGFETQYF.

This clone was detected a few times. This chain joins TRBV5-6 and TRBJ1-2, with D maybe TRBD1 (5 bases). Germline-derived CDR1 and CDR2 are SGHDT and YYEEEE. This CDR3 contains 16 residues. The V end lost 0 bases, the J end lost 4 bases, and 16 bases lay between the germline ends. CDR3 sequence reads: CASSLEGRANGYGYTF. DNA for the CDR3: TGTGCCAGCAGCTTGGAAGGCAGGGCGAACGGCTATGGCTACACCTTC.